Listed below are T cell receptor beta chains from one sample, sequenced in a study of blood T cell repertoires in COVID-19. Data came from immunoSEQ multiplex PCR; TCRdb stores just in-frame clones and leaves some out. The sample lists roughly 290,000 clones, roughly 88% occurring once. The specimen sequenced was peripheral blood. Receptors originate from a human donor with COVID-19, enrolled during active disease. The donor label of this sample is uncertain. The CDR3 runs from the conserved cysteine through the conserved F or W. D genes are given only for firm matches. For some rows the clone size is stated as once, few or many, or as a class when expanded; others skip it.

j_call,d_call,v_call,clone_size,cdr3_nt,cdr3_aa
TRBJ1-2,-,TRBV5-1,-,TGCGCCAGCAGCTTGCGGCCCACAGATTTGAACTATGGCTACACCTTC,CASSLRPTDLNYGYTF
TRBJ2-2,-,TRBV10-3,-,TGTGCCATCAAGGGGGGGACTGCGAACACCGGGGAGCTGTTTTTT,CAIKGGTANTGELFF
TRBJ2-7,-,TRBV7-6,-,TGTGCCAGCAGCTTAGGGCAGGGGAAAAGCTACGAGCAGTACTTC,CASSLGQGKSYEQYF
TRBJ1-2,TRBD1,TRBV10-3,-,TGTGCCATCAGTCGGGACAGCAGCTATGGCTACACCTTC,CAISRDSSYGYTF
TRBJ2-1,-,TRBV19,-,TGTGCCACTTTAAGCGGAAAATCCTACAATGAGCAGTTCTTC,CATLSGKSYNEQFF
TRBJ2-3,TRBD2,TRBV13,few,TGTGCCAGCAGCCCGACTAGCGGGGTGCCCTTAAGGATCGGAGATACGCAGTATTTT,CASSPTSGVPLRIGDTQYF
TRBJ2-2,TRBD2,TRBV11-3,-,TGTGCCAGCAGCCGGACTAGCGGGAACGCCGGGGAGCTGTTTTTT,CASSRTSGNAGELFF
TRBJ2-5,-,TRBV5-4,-,TGTGCCAGCAGAGAATATGCAGGTCCGGAAGAGACCCAGTACTTC,CASREYAGPEETQYF
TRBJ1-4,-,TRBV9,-,TGTGCCAGCAGCGAGCGACCTTATTACGAAAAACTGTTTTTT,CASSERPYYEKLFF
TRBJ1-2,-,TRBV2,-,TGTGCCAGCAGTATAGACAGGAGCAACTATGGCTACACCTTC,CASSIDRSNYGYTF
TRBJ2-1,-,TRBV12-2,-,TGTGCAAGTCGACCCATTCCCAGGCGGGAACATGAGCAGTTCTTC,CASRPIPRREHEQFF
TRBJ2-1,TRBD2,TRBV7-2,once,TGTGCCAGCAGCTTAGAAGTTCGCGGGGAGGGACGGTTCTTC,CASSLEVRGEGRFF
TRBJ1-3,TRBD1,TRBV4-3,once,TGCGCCAGCAGCCAAGAAGGGACAGCCCACTCTGGAAACACCATATATTTT,CASSQEGTAHSGNTIYF
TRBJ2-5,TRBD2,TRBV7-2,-,TGTGCCAGCAGCTTGAGGCGGGAGGGGACCCAGTACTTC,CASSLRREGTQYF
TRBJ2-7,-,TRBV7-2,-,TGTGCCAGCAGCGCCCGGCGGGCCTACGAGCAGTACTTC,CASSARRAYEQYF
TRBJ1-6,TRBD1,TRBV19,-,TGTGCCAGTACCACGACAGGGGGGAATTCACCCCTCCACTTT,CASTTTGGNSPLHF
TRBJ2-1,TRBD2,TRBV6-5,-,TGTGCCAGCAGCCGACTAGCGGGGGGGCAGTTCTTC,CASSRLAGGQFF
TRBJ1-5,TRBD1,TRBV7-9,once,TGTGCCAGCAGTCCGACAGGGGGCGTTAGCAATCAGCCCCAGCATTTT,CASSPTGGVSNQPQHF
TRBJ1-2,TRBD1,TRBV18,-,TGTGCCAGCTCACCCGGACAGGGGGATGGCTACACCTTC,CASSPGQGDGYTF
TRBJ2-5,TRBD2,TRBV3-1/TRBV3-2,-,TGTGCCAGCAGCCCCGGGACTAGCGGGAGGGCCGGACTGGAGACCCAGTACTTC,CASSPGTSGRAGLETQYF
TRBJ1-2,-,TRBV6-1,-,TGTGCCAGCAGTGAACACAGGTCCGCCCCCATGGCCTATGGCTACACCTTC,CASSEHRSAPMAYGYTF
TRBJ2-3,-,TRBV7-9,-,TGTGCCAGCAGCTTAGGTGGGACAAGGGCAGATACGCAGTATTTT,CASSLGGTRADTQYF
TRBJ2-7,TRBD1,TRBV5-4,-,TGTGCCAGCAGCTTGGCCGGGACAGGGGGCTACGAGCAGTACTTC,CASSLAGTGGYEQYF
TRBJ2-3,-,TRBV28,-,TGTGCCAGCATCCCGACGGGGGGCACAGATACGCAGTATTTT,CASIPTGGTDTQYF